The 21 T cell receptor beta chains listed next were all sequenced from one sample in a study of naive and memory T cell subsets. Two oligonucleotides, mixed equimolar, formed the beta constant-region primer covering TRBC1 and TRBC2. TCRdb reprocessed the UMI-ligation and nested PCR reads via MiXCR and lists one record per CDR3 protein. The table has tens of thousands of distinct CDR3 sequences, 13% seen once; the top ten hold approximately 20%. The sequenced sample consisted of effector memory CD4+ T cells from blood. The subset is: effector memory, CD45RA- CD27-. These receptors all come from a human donor in good health.

This clonotype was detected a few times. The rearrangement joins TRBV6-1 to TRBJ2-7; 10 nucleotides agree with TRBD2. Germline lookup yields CDR1 MNHNS and CDR2 SASEGT. CDR3 length: 14 residues. Germline trimming cut 6 bases from V and 6 bases from J; bases unmatched to any gene: 8. The CDR3 is CASSSAGGISEQYF. The CDR3 DNA follows: TGTGCCAGCAGCTCAGCGGGAGGGATTAGCGAGCAGTACTTC.

V usage is TRBV4-2 and J usage is TRBJ2-3; 9 bases align to TRBD2. Losses at the gene ends were 0 bases for V and 2 bases for J; bases not matched to a gene: 9. Germline values: CDR1 LGHNA, CDR2 YNFKEQ. This CDR3 has 18 amino acids. The CDR3 sequence: CASSQDLWAGGNTDTQYF. DNA for the CDR3: TGTGCCAGCAGCCAAGATCTATGGGCGGGAGGGAACACAGATACGCAGTATTTT.

This clonotype turned up a few times. This chain connects TRBV21-1 to TRBJ2-3; the table names TRBD2, a call not compared with the DNA. TRBV21-1 is classified as a pseudogene. The CDR3 length is 20 residues. The CDR3 is CASSIFLGLAGVANTDTQYF. The CDR3, as DNA: TGTGCCAGCAGCATATTTCTGGGGCTAGCGGGAGTTGCGAACACAGATACGCAGTATTTT.

This clonotype was detected many times. The gene calls are TRBV29-1 and TRBJ2-2; 12 bases agree with TRBD2. The CDR3 is 16 amino acids. Germline assignment: CDR1 SQVTM and CDR2 ANQGSEA. Trimming took 8 bases from V and 6 from J; bases not matched to a gene: 13. This CDR3 reads CSTASGRAGGAGELFF. The CDR3 DNA reads as TGCAGCACCGCTAGCGGGAGGGCCGGTGGGGCCGGGGAGCTGTTTTTT.

By share, this clonotype counts as medium-sized (0.01 to 0.1%). The chain joins TRBV6-5 to TRBJ2-7; TRBD2 agrees at 8 bases. From germline, CDR1 is MNHEY and CDR2 SVGAGI. The junction had 4 bases not matched to a gene; V was cut back by 6 bases and J by 0 bases. The CDR3 length is 14 residues. DNA of the CDR3: TGTGCCAGCAGCCCAACTAGCGGCTCCTACGAGCAGTACTTC. Amino acid sequence: CASSPTSGSYEQYF.

This clonotype was counted only a few times. This CDR3 is CASSSSGSSYNEQFF. CDR3 DNA: TGCGCCAGCAGCTCTAGCGGGAGCTCCTACAATGAGCAGTTCTTC. V usage is TRBV5-1 and J usage is TRBJ2-1, with TRBD2 matching 10 bases. J gave up 0 bases and V 3 bases, and 0 bases lay outside the gene matches. CDR1 and CDR2 from the germline V gene are SGHRS and YFSETQ. This CDR3 region has 15 residues.

This chain connects TRBV12-3 or TRBV12-4 to TRBJ2-1; possibly TRBD2 for D (5 bases). V was shortened by 2 bases and J by 7 bases, with 9 bases between the two germline ends. The CDR3 extends over 13 amino acids. DNA of the CDR3: TGTGCCAGCAGTTTACTAGCAGAAAATGAGCAGTTCTTC. Encoded protein: CASSLLAENEQFF.

This clonotype was seen at least ten times. This chain links TRBV19 with TRBJ2-3; unclear D gene. Per germline, CDR1 LNHDA and CDR2 SQIVND (reference sequence). The CDR3 sequence is 15 residues long. Trimming stripped 3 bases from V and 6 bases from J, with 16 bases between. The CDR3 sequence: CASSMQEQDWDTQYF. As DNA, the CDR3 is TGTGCCAGTAGTATGCAGGAACAAGATTGGGATACGCAGTATTTT.

This clonotype turned up a few times. The chain uses TRBV28 and TRBJ2-7; TRBD2 might be the D (6 bases). CDR1 and CDR2 (germline): MDHEN, SYDVKM. The CDR3 contains 12 residues. V was clipped by 2 bases and J by 4 bases, with 6 bases between them. CDR3 in amino acids: CASSLSGYEQYF. The CDR3 DNA reads as TGTGCCAGCAGTTTAAGCGGGTACGAGCAGTACTTC.

The genes are TRBV5-1 and TRBJ1-1, with D possibly matching TRBD1 (6 bases). CDR3 length: 14 residues. The ends were cut back, 2 bases at V and 6 bases at J, with 14 bases in the middle. Germline CDR1 and CDR2: SGHRS and YFSETQ. CDR3 residues: CASSLQGGVAEAFF. The DNA of the CDR3 is TGCGCCAGCAGCTTACAGGGAGGTGTGGCTGAAGCTTTCTTT.

The gene calls are TRBV19 and TRBJ2-4; possibly TRBD1 for D (5 bases). This CDR3 contains 17 residues. Germline V gene data show CDR1 as LNHDA and CDR2 as SQIVND (reference sequence). V shed 1 base and J shed 2 bases, with 15 bases lying between them. The CDR3 reads CASSIGGPLGPKNIQYF. CDR3 sequence (DNA): TGTGCCAGTAGTATAGGGGGTCCGCTGGGGCCCAAAAACATTCAGTACTTC.

This clonotype was seen a handful of times. The chain employs TRBV20-1 and TRBJ2-7; 9 bases agree with TRBD2. V lost 5 bases to trimming and J lost 5 bases; unmatched junction nucleotides: 13. Germline CDR1 is DFQATT and CDR2 is SNEGSKA (reference sequence). The CDR3 extends over 15 amino acids. The CDR3 sequence: CSASRASGTPHEQYF. For the CDR3, the DNA is TGCAGTGCTTCGAGGGCTAGCGGGACCCCCCACGAGCAGTACTTC.

The sample holds many counts of this clonotype. The chain combines TRBV5-5 with TRBJ2-1; D may match TRBD1 or TRBD2 (5 bases each). The CDR3 contains 14 residues. Germline V gives CDR1 SGHKS, CDR2 YYEKEE (reference sequence). The ends were cut back, 4 bases at V and 10 bases at J, with 18 bases in the middle. CDR3 in DNA: TGTGCCAGCAGCCTGGGGCTTGCAAGGGACGAGCAGTTCTTC. This translates into CASSLGLARDEQFF.

Only a few counts were recorded for this clonotype. The chain is built from TRBV7-9 and TRBJ1-5; D is undetermined. CDR3 length: 15 amino acids. V was cut by 1 base and J by 0 bases, with 7 bases left in between. CDR1 SEHNR and CDR2 FQNEAQ come from the germline V gene (reference sequence). DNA of the CDR3: TGTGCCAGCAGCTTAGGCGAAACTAGCAATCAGCCCCAGCATTTT. Translated, it gives CASSLGETSNQPQHF.

V is TRBV7-8 and J is TRBJ2-7; D gene uncertain. V lost 5 bases and J lost 1, with 6 bases in between. Germline V lookup: CDR1 SGHVS, CDR2 FQNEAQ. This CDR3 is built from 12 residues. CDR3 region: CASSPGSYEQYF. Written as DNA, the CDR3 is TGTGCCAGCAGCCCCGGGTCCTACGAGCAGTACTTC.

This clonotype was counted at least ten times. V is TRBV29-1 and J is TRBJ2-1, with 8 bases matching TRBD1. V gave up 6 bases and J gave up 7 bases; unmatched junction bases: 11. Germline V lookup: CDR1 SQVTM, CDR2 ANQGSEA. CDR3 length: 14 residues. The CDR3 bases are TGCAGCGTCGATCTCCGGACAGGGAGGAATGAGCAGTTCTTC. This sequence encodes CSVDLRTGRNEQFF.

This clonotype has ten or more counts. The chain carries TRBV4-2 and TRBJ1-4; maybe TRBD1 (5 bases). V gave up 1 base and J gave up 4 bases, with 13 bases separating them. The CDR3 consists of 16 residues. Germline V gene sequence: CDR1 LGHNA, CDR2 YNFKEQ. CDR3 amino acids: CASSQVNWGVNEKLFF. CDR3 coding DNA: TGTGCCAGCAGCCAAGTAAATTGGGGGGTTAATGAAAAACTGTTTTTT.

This clonotype appeared many times. V is TRBV10-3 and J is TRBJ2-5; weak D call: TRBD2 (6 bases). The CDR3 is made up of 14 amino acids. V was trimmed by 6 bases and J by 3 bases, leaving 14 bases between them. Germline assignment: CDR1 ENHRY and CDR2 SYGVKD. In DNA form, the CDR3 reads TGTGCCATCAGGCCAAACAAGCGGGAAGAGACCCAGTACTTC. It codes for CAIRPNKREETQYF.

The chain couples TRBV5-6 to TRBJ1-4; 9 bases align to TRBD1. The V and J ends lost 0 bases and 10 bases, in that order; junction bases with no gene match: 10. This CDR3 has 16 amino acids. In germline, CDR1 is SGHDT, CDR2 YYEEEE. The CDR3 here is CASSLGDRDTFGKLFF. The DNA of the CDR3 is TGTGCCAGCAGCTTGGGGGACAGGGACACTTTCGGAAAACTGTTTTTT.

This clonotype showed up many times. The chain carries TRBV3-1 and TRBJ2-2; TRBD1 aligns across 9 bases. This CDR3 is built from 14 residues. Germline CDR1 LGHDT, CDR2 YNNKEL (reference sequence). V shed 3 bases, J shed 7 bases, and the junction held 3 bases outside the gene matches. CDR3 nucleotide sequence: TGTGCCAGCAGCCATACAGGGGGCCACGGGGAGCTGTTTTTT. Encoded protein: CASSHTGGHGELFF.

This clonotype has a single count. This chain uses TRBV20-1 with TRBJ1-5; D perhaps matches TRBD1 (5 bases). This CDR3 has 15 residues. CDR1 and CDR2 from the germline V gene are DFQATT and SNEGSKA (reference sequence). With 3 bases removed from V and 5 bases from J, the gap between germline ends came to 17 bases. CDR3 loop: CSASLQGSEYQPQHF. CDR3 coding DNA: TGCAGTGCTAGTCTCCAGGGTTCAGAATATCAGCCCCAGCATTTT.